The TCR beta chain described here comes from a study of T cells in women clearing cervical HPV infection. About the research overall: Cases were women with histologically confirmed HPV16-related CIN3 or worse, including a couple of invasive cancers. Control women cleared a single incident HPV16 infection within 12 months. Case blood was drawn when the lesion was first found; control blood after infection became undetectable. Study findings and constraints: CIN3+ cases had significantly higher TCR richness than controls; evenness did not differ.

V was clipped by 6 bases and J by 0 bases; unmatched bases: 8. CDR3 length equals 16 residues. As for this clone: No antigen is known for it. The CDR3 is cut off 3 residues early in the read; its end comes from the germline J gene.

Assay used: immunoSEQ multiplex PCR; TCRdb lists only in-frame clones, some missing. Its table lists roughly 40,000 clones. The sample comprised blood buffy coat. V usage is TRBV12-3 or TRBV12-4 and J usage is TRBJ1-5, with 7 bases matching TRBD1. This TCR derives from a woman aged 18-69 years with a cervical HPV16 infection that either progressed to CIN3+ or cleared (not recorded which). The DNA read from the CDR3 is TGTGCCAGCAGAGAACAGGGGTCCTATAGCAATCAGCCC. This sequence encodes CASREQGSYSNQP. The whole CDR3 region reads CASREQGSYSNQPQHF.